One and the same sample provided the 4 T cell receptor beta chains below, sequenced in a study of blood T cell repertoires in COVID-19. Sequencing used immunoSEQ multiplex PCR; TCRdb keeps in-frame clones, though not all of them. The table shows about 76,000 clones, with 75% to 90% occurring only once. The sequenced material came from peripheral blood. The source of these receptors is a man in his forties or fifties with active COVID-19.

This clone was seen at least ten times. Written as DNA, the CDR3 is TGTGCCTTCGCAGGGGACACTTACGAGCAGTACTTC. Residues: CAFAGDTYEQYF. The chain employs TRBV30 and TRBJ2-7; TRBD1 might be the D (6 bases). CDR3 length equals 12 residues. Trimming took off 7 bases at V and 4 bases at J, with 14 bases between the two ends. Germline V gene sequence: CDR1 GTSNPN, CDR2 SVGIG (reference sequence).

The chain links TRBV2 to TRBJ2-7; D uncertain. Germline CDR1 SNHLY, CDR2 FYNNEI. Trimming stripped 7 bases from V and 0 bases from J, with 13 bases between. The CDR3 consists of 14 residues. CDR3 protein: CASKARTNSYEQYF. CDR3 in DNA: TGTGCCAGCAAAGCGCGAACGAACTCCTACGAGCAGTACTTC.

A single count supports this clone. CDR3 coding DNA: TGCAGTGCTAGAGATCTCCATACGCAGTATTTT. The encoded protein is CSARDLHTQYF. J is TRBJ2-3 and V is TRBV20-1; D remains unclear. The CDR3 has 11 amino acids. Trimming left V 0 bases short and J 7 bases short, with 5 bases between. Germline loops: CDR1 DFQATT, CDR2 SNEGSKA (reference sequence).

The chain carries TRBV5-4 and TRBJ1-6, with 7 bases fitting TRBD1. Germline assignment: CDR1 SGHNT and CDR2 YYREEE (reference sequence). The trim removed 0 bases at V and 8 bases at J, leaving 5 bases unmatched. There are 15 residues in the CDR3. DNA for the CDR3: TGTGCCAGCAGCTTGGGGGACAGAGCTTATTCACCCCTCCACTTT. Translating gives CASSLGDRAYSPLHF.